This T cell receptor beta chain was obtained from a study of cytomegalovirus exposure and HLA in healthy donors. In the PCR, 60 Vbeta and 13 Jbeta primers were used. TCRdb keeps only in-frame clones here, not all; method: immunoSEQ multiplex PCR. The table records some 110,000 clones, under 70% of them present only once. The CDR3 consists of 19 residues. The junction had 20 bases not matched to a gene; V was cut back by 4 bases and J by 5 bases. Germline values: CDR1 SGHTA, CDR2 FQGNSA. The TCR sequence derives from a man aged 25 to 40 in good health and CMV-seropositive. The sequencing sample was made of PBMCs. V gene TRBV7-2 combines with J gene TRBJ2-1, with 7 bases matching TRBD1. Written as DNA, the CDR3 is TGTGCCAGCAGCTCCCCCAGATTCGAGACAGGGAAGGGCAACAATGAGCAGTTCTTC. Protein sequence: CASSSPRFETGKGNNEQFF.